This T cell receptor (beta chain) originates from a study of T cells in Graves' hyperthyroidism and ophthalmopathy. CDR3 length: 15 amino acids. The V gene's germline CDR1 is SGHTA and CDR2 FQGTGA. Trimming removed 5 bases at V and 1 base at J, with 11 bases between. TCR beta CDR3 regions were amplified from RNA transcripts. A set of HTBI primers served as the primers for a first-round RT-PCR of the TCR CDR3. MiXCR, applied by TCRdb to the multiplex PCR reads, yields one record per CDR3 protein. The table includes 500,000 to 750,000 distinct CDR3 sequences, 46% detected once. This clonotype has at least ten counts.

Sequenced material: peripheral blood or thyroid tissue (not recorded which). This clonotype originated in a woman aged 18-29 years with Graves' hyperthyroidism. This chain links TRBV7-3 with TRBJ2-2; the D gene is possibly TRBD2 (6 bases). As DNA, the CDR3 is TGTGCCAGCAGCCCGCGAGCGGGGAACACCGGGGAGCTGTTTTTT. Residues: CASSPRAGNTGELFF.